This record looks at one TCR beta chain sequence and its context. Sequencing used immunoSEQ multiplex PCR; TCRdb keeps in-frame clones, though not all of them. This sample has around 270,000 clones, with roughly nine tenths found just once. The data were obtained in a study of Ad26.COV2.S vaccination and SARS-CoV-2 variants. Whole-study context: A participant enrolled in the COV1001 Ad26.COV2.S trial arm provided the sample.

Germline V gene sequence: CDR1 SGHDT, CDR2 YYEEEE. This CDR3 is 17 amino acids long. V was shortened by 3 bases and J by 10 bases, with 27 bases between the two germline ends. Documented treatment: about 20 received Ad26.COV2.S at low or high dose, single or two shots; several received placebo; per-sample allocation not given. Collection of the samples took place on day 63 after the first injection of vaccine or placebo. The chain uses TRBV5-6 and TRBJ2-3; D call uncertain. This receptor was identified in a person aged 18-60 years who received the Ad26.COV2.S COVID-19 vaccine or a placebo. The sample consisted of peripheral blood, taken in a trial of Ad26.COV2.S vaccine versus placebo. CDR3 nucleotide sequence: TGTGCCAGCAGCTCTCGGAGACTCTGGCCCCGAACGGATGCGCAGTATTTT. Residues: CASSSRRLWPRTDAQYF. The full variable domain, with the rest looked up from reference TRBV5-6 and TRBJ2-3, is DAGVTQSPTHLIKTRGQQVTLRCSPKSGHDTVSWYQQALGQGPQFIFQYYEEEERQRGNFPDRFSGHQFPNYSSELNVNALLLGDSALYLCASSSRRLWPRTDAQYFGPGTRLTVL.